The clone carrying this T cell receptor beta chain was seen many times. What it binds is unknown. TCRdb fed the reads into MiXCR, producing one record per CDR3 protein. The sample lists fewer than 550,000 distinct CDR3 sequences; around 10% were seen once. The sample originates from a study of T cell repertoires in cytomegalovirus infection. Study-level information: TCR beta signatures that were public indicated CMV infection and matching HLA type. Whole-study findings and limits: Clonotype analysis showed dominance of the ex vivo response by HLA-C-restricted CMV-specific TCR beta clonotypes. CMV carriers with the relevant HLA were identified by cumulative public TCR beta family frequency.

The CDR3 runs to 14 residues. V lost 1 base and J 2 bases, leaving 8 bases between the germline ends. Germline CDR1 and CDR2: MNHNS and SASEGT. The source material was PBMCs. The sequence was collected from a human donor in good health (CMV status not recorded). Some clones in this sample may be carry-over from other donors' samples. The V and J genes are TRBV6-1 and TRBJ1-1; unclear D gene. In DNA, the CDR3 is TGTGCCAGCAGTGAAGGGACTGCCAACACTGAAGCTTTCTTT. The encoded protein is CASSEGTANTEAFF.